Following are 30 T cell receptor beta chains from one sample sequenced in a study of cytomegalovirus exposure and HLA in healthy donors. PCR was performed using 60 Vbeta and 13 Jbeta primers. The protocol was immunoSEQ multiplex PCR, while the TCRdb copy is restricted to in-frame clones and leaves out a portion. This table has some 180,000 clones, about 79% appearing once. The sequenced material came from PBMCs. The origin of the receptors is a man aged 18 to 29 in good health and CMV-seronegative.

The count of this clone is one. The rearrangement links TRBV7-9 to TRBJ1-2, with 8 bases that match TRBD1. Germline loops: CDR1 SEHNR, CDR2 FQNEAQ (reference sequence). The CDR3 totals 13 residues. Trimming took 5 bases from V and 8 from J; bases not matched to a gene: 7. The CDR3 is CASSPQGARGYTF. CDR3 nucleotide sequence: TGTGCCAGCAGCCCTCAGGGGGCGCGAGGCTACACCTTC. Full variable domain (remainder filled in from reference TRBV7-9 and TRBJ1-2): DTGVSQNPRHKITKRGQNVTFRCDPISEHNRLYWYRQTLGQGPEFLTYFQNEAQLEKSRLLSDRFSAERPKGSFSTLEIQRTEQGDSAMYLCASSPQGARGYTFGSGTRLTVV.

This chain joins TRBV7-9 and TRBJ1-2; a possible D gene is TRBD1 (6 bases). Trimming removed 6 bases from V and 11 bases from J, with 22 bases in between. The V gene's germline CDR1 is SEHNR and CDR2 FQNEAQ (reference sequence). The CDR3 extends over 14 amino acids. The CDR3 nucleotides read TGTGCCAGCAGTCAACGAAAGGACAGCATGGAATACACCTTC. Translating gives CASSQRKDSMEYTF.

The sample holds one count of this clone. V is TRBV10-3 and J is TRBJ2-1; 7 bases align to TRBD2. Germline V CDR1 and CDR2: ENHRY, SYGVKD. Trimming took 7 bases from V and 2 from J; bases not matched to a gene: 11. This CDR3 is 16 amino acids long. The CDR3 DNA reads TGTGCCATCACCCCAAGGGCGAGCGGGGCCTACAATGAGCAGTTCTTC. It is translated as CAITPRASGAYNEQFF.

The chain carries TRBV5-1 and TRBJ2-3; no definite D call. The germline V and J ends were trimmed by 0 bases and 3 bases, with 5 bases remaining between them. CDR1 and CDR2 from the germline V gene are SGHRS and YFSETQ. This CDR3 region has 13 residues. CDR3 nucleotides: TGCGCCAGCAGCTTGGACTCTACAGATACGCAGTATTTT. Protein product: CASSLDSTDTQYF.

V usage is TRBV19 and J usage is TRBJ2-5; maybe TRBD1 (6 bases). CDR3 length equals 13 residues. V was shortened by 7 bases and J by 9 bases, with 18 bases between the two germline ends. Germline V lookup: CDR1 LNHDA, CDR2 SQIVND (reference sequence). CDR3 amino acids: CASKARGFQAQYF. As DNA, the CDR3 is TGTGCCAGTAAGGCCAGGGGTTTCCAGGCCCAGTACTTC.

The chain uses TRBV5-4 and TRBJ2-3; D is perhaps TRBD2 (6 bases). The V gene's germline CDR1 is SGHNT and CDR2 YYREEE (reference sequence). This CDR3 has 14 amino acids. Trimming removed 4 bases from V and 0 bases from J, with 9 bases in between. CDR3 sequence: CASSPGVSTDTQYF. In nucleotides, the CDR3 is TGTGCCAGCAGCCCGGGAGTCAGCACAGATACGCAGTATTTT.

The genes are TRBV5-1 and TRBJ2-5; the match to TRBD2 covers 10 bases. V trimming: 4 bases; J trimming: 2 bases; junction bases outside the gene matches: 5. The V gene's germline CDR1 is SGHRS and CDR2 YFSETQ. This CDR3 spans 15 amino acids. The chain's CDR3 is CASSVAGGNQETQYF. As DNA, the CDR3 is TGCGCCAGCAGCGTAGCGGGGGGAAATCAAGAGACCCAGTACTTC.

The chain uses TRBV27 and TRBJ2-1, with 9 bases that match TRBD2. Trimming at V came to 4 bases and at J to 5 bases, leaving 12 bases not matched to a gene. The CDR3 sequence is 17 residues long. The germline V gene has CDR1 MNHEY and CDR2 SMNVEV (reference sequence). The CDR3 bases are TGTGCCAGCAGTTCCCTAATGCGCGGGGGGGCCCACAATGAGCAGTTCTTC. It yields the protein CASSSLMRGGAHNEQFF.

This clone occurred a few times. The genes are TRBV10-3 and TRBJ1-6; tentative D call: TRBD1 (5 bases). Looked up from germline, CDR1 is ENHRY and CDR2 is SYGVKD. The V gene lost 3 bases and the J gene lost 10 bases, with 10 bases spanning the gap. The CDR3 runs 13 residues. The CDR3 protein is CAISEGVPSPLHF. In DNA, the CDR3 is TGTGCCATCAGTGAAGGGGTTCCATCACCCCTCCACTTT.

As to this clone: This sample includes further DNA sequences coding for the same CDR3. The chain employs TRBV6-4 and TRBJ2-1, with 9 positions matching TRBD2. V shed 5 bases and J 10 bases; nucleotides not matched to a gene: 12. The CDR3 has 15 residues. CDR1 and CDR2 from the germline V gene are MRHNA and SNTAGT. CDR3 bases: TGTGCCAGCAGTAGGAGCGGGAGGTTGACAGGGGAGCAGTTCTTC. It yields the protein CASSRSGRLTGEQFF.

The chain joins TRBV27 to TRBJ1-5, with D perhaps TRBD1 (6 bases). V was trimmed by 3 bases and J by 7 bases, leaving 10 bases between them. Germline CDR1 and CDR2: MNHEY and SMNVEV (reference sequence). The CDR3 consists of 13 residues. The CDR3, as DNA: TGTGCCAGCAGTTTGGGGGCAGGGCAGCCCCAGCATTTT. This encodes CASSLGAGQPQHF.

V gene TRBV9 combines with J gene TRBJ1-1; D perhaps matches TRBD1 (5 bases). Per germline, CDR1 SGDLS and CDR2 YYNGEE. Between the trimmed V and J ends, which lost 4 bases and 4 bases, there was a span of 17 bases. The CDR3 is made up of 15 amino acids. CDR3 bases: TGTGCCAGCAGCCCGCAGGGCGGGGGGGGCACTGAAGCTTTCTTT. Protein: CASSPQGGGGTEAFF.

The gene calls are TRBV27 and TRBJ1-2, with 7 bases that match TRBD1. The CDR3 has 14 amino acids. Germline loops: CDR1 MNHEY, CDR2 SMNVEV (reference sequence). The trim removed 3 bases at V and 5 bases at J, leaving 6 bases unmatched. This CDR3 reads CASSFSRGQYGYTF. CDR3 bases: TGTGCCAGCAGTTTTTCTAGGGGGCAATATGGCTACACCTTC.

The DNA of the CDR3 is TGTGCCAGCAGCGTAGGCGGGGGTGTTGGTGAGCAGTTCTTC. It translates to CASSVGGGVGEQFF. The chain employs TRBV9 and TRBJ2-1; 7 nucleotides align to TRBD2. Trimming took 0 bases from V and 9 from J; bases not matched to a gene: 6. The V gene's germline CDR1 is SGDLS and CDR2 YYNGEE. There are 14 residues in the CDR3.

The rearrangement joins TRBV5-4 to TRBJ1-1; possible D gene TRBD1, 6 bases. The CDR3 loop spans 16 amino acids. Germline V gene lookup returns CDR1 SGHNT and CDR2 YYREEE (reference sequence). V was cut by 0 bases and J by 0 bases, with 12 bases left in between. The chain's CDR3 is CASSLGQGRVNTEAFF. The CDR3 DNA sequence: TGTGCCAGCAGCTTGGGGCAGGGGAGGGTGAACACTGAAGCTTTCTTT.

This clone has more than one count but fewer than ten. This CDR3 is CASSTDTVAGYTF. DNA for the CDR3: TGTGCCAGCAGCACGGACACGGTCGCTGGCTACACCTTC. The chain carries TRBV6-6 and TRBJ1-2, with TRBD1 as a possible D gene (5 bases). Germline values: CDR1 MNHNY, CDR2 SVGAGI (reference sequence). The V gene lost 6 bases and the J gene lost 7 bases, with 15 bases spanning the gap. This CDR3 is built from 13 residues.

The chain couples TRBV30 to TRBJ2-5; a weak D match, TRBD2 (6 bases). The V end lost 8 bases, the J end lost 2 bases, and 21 bases lay between the germline ends. The CDR3 is made up of 15 amino acids. CDR1 GTSNPN and CDR2 SVGIG come from the germline V gene (reference sequence). This CDR3 reads CATTYHSGRQETQYF. The CDR3 DNA reads TGTGCCACGACTTACCATAGCGGCCGACAAGAGACCCAGTACTTC.

The chain combines TRBV7-3 with TRBJ2-2, with D possibly matching TRBD1 (6 bases). V lost 5 bases, J lost 5 bases, and 12 bases lay in between. Germline V gene sequence: CDR1 SGHTA, CDR2 FQGTGA. The CDR3 is 14 amino acids. This CDR3 is CASSPGRGTGELFF. The DNA for the CDR3 is TGTGCCAGCAGCCCTGGTAGGGGGACCGGGGAGCTGTTTTTT.

This sequence joins TRBV7-2 and TRBJ1-3; D gene unclear. Germline V gene data show CDR1 as SGHTA and CDR2 as FQGNSA. CDR3 length: 18 amino acids. The V and J ends lost 5 bases and 0 bases respectively, with 20 bases between them. The CDR3, as DNA: TGTGCCAGCAGCCACCAAGGTCGCGGAGCCTACTCTGGAAACACCATATATTTT. The encoded protein is CASSHQGRGAYSGNTIYF.

The V gene is TRBV14, the J gene TRBJ1-1; 7 nucleotides match TRBD1. Germline V lookup: CDR1 SGHDN, CDR2 FVKESK. CDR3 length: 17 amino acids. V dropped 4 bases and J dropped 1; count of bases not matched to a gene: 12. CDR3 amino acids: CASSPRQGLQTNTEAFF. CDR3 bases: TGTGCCAGCAGCCCCAGACAGGGCCTACAAACGAACACTGAAGCTTTCTTT.

A few counts support this clone. This chain uses TRBV7-9 with TRBJ2-7; 8 bases fit TRBD2. Germline loops: CDR1 SEHNR, CDR2 FQNEAQ (reference sequence). V shed 7 bases and J 1 base; nucleotides not matched to a gene: 6. This CDR3 is 14 amino acids long. The CDR3 sequence: CASTNSGMSYEQYF. DNA of the CDR3: TGTGCCAGCACCAATAGCGGGATGTCCTACGAGCAGTACTTC.

This chain links TRBV30 with TRBJ2-7; D perhaps matches TRBD1 (6 bases). Germline V gene lookup returns CDR1 GTSNPN and CDR2 SVGIG (reference sequence). CDR3 length: 12 amino acids. The V and J ends lost 3 bases and 2 bases respectively, with 8 bases between them. CDR3 in DNA: TGTGCCTGGAGCACAGGGCCCTACGAGCAGTACTTC. Translating it yields CAWSTGPYEQYF.

DNA of the CDR3: TGTGCCACCTCGGGGAGGGAAGATTCACCCCTCCACTTT. It is translated as CATSGREDSPLHF. The rearrangement links TRBV10-3 to TRBJ1-6; D is undetermined. Per the germline V gene, CDR1 is ENHRY and CDR2 is SYGVKD. V dropped 10 bases and J dropped 8 bases, with 15 bases sitting between them. The CDR3 spans 13 residues.

This clone was found once. This chain joins TRBV7-6 and TRBJ2-1, with TRBD1 as a possible D gene (5 bases). The V and J ends lost 5 bases and 5 bases respectively, with 22 bases between them. The CDR3 totals 17 residues. Germline-derived CDR1 and CDR2 are SGHVS and FNYEAQ. CDR3 amino acids: CASSPKLLGLGNNEQFF. In DNA, the CDR3 is TGTGCCAGCAGCCCTAAGCTTTTGGGGCTGGGGAACAATGAGCAGTTCTTC.

Here the CDR3 reads CASRDRVNSPLHF. The CDR3 DNA is TGTGCCAGCAGGGACAGGGTTAATTCACCCCTCCACTTT. The rearrangement joins TRBV2 to TRBJ1-6; 8 nucleotides match TRBD1. The V and J ends lost 6 bases and 6 bases, in that order; junction bases with no gene match: 1. Germline assignment: CDR1 SNHLY and CDR2 FYNNEI. There are 13 residues in the CDR3.

This clone occurred once. This rearrangement joins TRBV28 to TRBJ1-5; D ambiguous. Germline V lookup: CDR1 MDHEN, CDR2 SYDVKM. V dropped 7 bases and J dropped 4 bases, with 8 bases sitting between them. The CDR3 covers 12 residues. The CDR3 DNA sequence: TGTGCCAGCATGGCGGGAAATCAGCCCCAGCATTTT. Its protein product is CASMAGNQPQHF.

This chain joins TRBV10-3 and TRBJ1-6; 9 bases map to TRBD1. CDR1 and CDR2 from the germline V gene are ENHRY and SYGVKD. The CDR3 spans 15 residues. V shed 2 bases, J shed 9 bases, and the junction held 5 bases outside the gene matches. CDR3 amino acids: CAISEGQGKSSPLHF. The DNA for the CDR3 is TGTGCCATCAGTGAGGGACAGGGGAAAAGTTCACCCCTCCACTTT.

In this sample, this clone turned up once. The CDR3 DNA reads as TGTGCCAGCTCACCTGCCAGGGGGCGCTACCCTAACTATGGCTACACCTTC. It encodes CASSPARGRYPNYGYTF. The chain uses TRBV18 and TRBJ1-2; 8 nucleotides agree with TRBD1. CDR1 is KGHSH, CDR2 LQKENI, per germline. The CDR3 is 17 amino acids. J lost 0 bases, V lost 3 bases, and 9 bases had no gene match. Full variable domain (outside the CDR3, taken from reference TRBV18 and TRBJ1-2): NAGVMQNPRHLVRRRGQEARLRCSPMKGHSHVYWYRQLPEEGLKFMVYLQKENIIDESGMPKERFSAEFPKEGPSILRIQQVVRGDSAAYFCASSPARGRYPNYGYTFGSGTRLTVV.

This clone came up once. The genes are TRBV7-2 and TRBJ2-5; the match to TRBD1 covers 8 bases. Germline CDR1 is SGHTA and CDR2 is FQGNSA. The CDR3 runs to 14 residues. J lost 5 bases, V lost 3 bases, and 5 bases had no gene match. CDR3 sequence: CASSFGQGPETQYF. CDR3 nucleotide sequence: TGTGCCAGCAGCTTCGGACAGGGACCGGAGACCCAGTACTTC.

The J gene is TRBJ1-1, the V gene TRBV6-6; D unresolved. From germline, CDR1 is MNHNY and CDR2 SVGAGI (reference sequence). V was pared by 2 bases and J by 7 bases, with 5 bases between. CDR3 length: 11 residues. The CDR3 DNA reads as TGTGCCAGCAGTTACGGCGGTGAAGCTTTCTTT. This gives the protein CASSYGGEAFF.